Each of the 3 T cell receptor beta chains below was sequenced from the same sample in a study of T cells in Graves' hyperthyroidism and ophthalmopathy. The TCR beta CDR3 regions underwent amplification using RNA transcripts as the source. A first-round RT-PCR of the TCR CDR3 used the HTBI primer set. Via MiXCR, TCRdb re-called the multiplex PCR reads, giving one row per CDR3 protein. The data show about 560,000 distinct CDR3 sequences, with roughly 50% seen just once and 8.2% held by the top ten. The specimen sequenced was peripheral blood or thyroid tissue (not recorded which). Receptors originate from a woman younger than 30 with Graves' hyperthyroidism.

The CDR3 region is CATSRDGRGSYEQYF. The CDR3 DNA reads TGTGCCACCAGCAGAGATGGCAGGGGGTCCTACGAGCAGTACTTC. This chain uses TRBV15 with TRBJ2-7; 7 bases line up with TRBD1. J was trimmed by 1 base and V by 0 bases; bases with no gene match: 3. The CDR3 has 15 residues. CDR1 is LNHNV and CDR2 is YYDKDF in the germline V gene (reference sequence).

This clonotype was observed a few times. The chain uses TRBV2 and TRBJ1-6; maybe TRBD1 (6 bases). Trimming took 4 bases from V and 6 from J, leaving 13 bases between them. The CDR3 loop spans 15 amino acids. CDR1 and CDR2 (germline): SNHLY, FYNNEI. The CDR3 coding sequence is TGTGCCAGCAGTGGGGCAGGGGAACCTAATTCACCCCTCCACTTT. This encodes CASSGAGEPNSPLHF. Filled out from reference TRBV2 and TRBJ1-6, the complete variable domain reads EPEVTQTPSHQVTQMGQEVILRCVPISNHLYFYWYRQILGQKVEFLVSFYNNEISEKSEIFDDQFSVERPDGSNFTLKIRSTKLEDSAMYFCASSGAGEPNSPLHFGNGTRLTVT.

The chain links TRBV7-6 to TRBJ2-7; no firm D call. CDR1 and CDR2 from the germline V gene are SGHVS and FNYEAQ. Trimming shortened V by 8 bases and J by 7 bases, and 18 bases separated the two germline ends. This CDR3 is built from 13 residues. CDR3 loop: CASSQTGMGEQYF. The CDR3, as DNA: TGTGCCAGCTCGCAAACCGGAATGGGAGAGCAGTACTTC.